A selection of T cell receptor beta chains follows, all from one sample in a study of T cells after yellow fever vaccination. TCRdb independently ran MiXCR on the 5' RACE reads; one entry per CDR3 protein. The sample consists of 300,000 or so distinct CDR3 sequences, around 6.8% of them appearing once. The specimen comprised PBMCs, sampled approximately 40 days after the first yellow fever vaccination. These receptors were taken from a young man who received the YFV17D yellow fever vaccine. Both conserved end residues are part of each CDR3.

j_call: TRBJ2-5
v_call: TRBV7-9
cdr3_aa: CASKTGGQVETQYF

j_call: TRBJ2-6
v_call: TRBV27
cdr3_aa: CASSASGPNVLTF

j_call: TRBJ1-2
v_call: TRBV14
cdr3_aa: CASSQGTGNYGYTF

j_call: TRBJ1-1
v_call: TRBV5-1
cdr3_aa: CASGGEGPATEAFF

j_call: TRBJ1-6
v_call: TRBV12-3/TRBV12-4
cdr3_aa: CASSLMGQGNSPLHF

j_call: TRBJ2-7
v_call: TRBV7-2
cdr3_aa: CASSLDGTGREQYF

j_call: TRBJ2-7
v_call: TRBV30
cdr3_aa: CAWSAEYEQYF

j_call: TRBJ2-1
v_call: TRBV6-1
cdr3_aa: CASRPGQGTYNEQFF

j_call: TRBJ2-1
v_call: TRBV9
cdr3_aa: CASSWTSGGAGYNEQFF

j_call: TRBJ1-2
v_call: TRBV6-1
cdr3_aa: CASSPGAGYYGYTF

j_call: TRBJ2-1
v_call: TRBV11-1
cdr3_aa: CASSLDLRGLLSYNEQFF

j_call: TRBJ2-2
v_call: TRBV3-1
cdr3_aa: CASSQEPGGVSGELFF

j_call: TRBJ1-2
v_call: TRBV23-1
cdr3_aa: CASFRGGQGAYCYGYTF

j_call: TRBJ2-3
v_call: TRBV20-1
cdr3_aa: CSARPSGGRVDTQYF

j_call: TRBJ2-3
v_call: TRBV7-2
cdr3_aa: CASSFDSVTDTQYF

j_call: TRBJ2-3
v_call: TRBV6-2/TRBV6-3
cdr3_aa: CASSYRWTGRGITDTQYF

j_call: TRBJ2-7
v_call: TRBV7-2
cdr3_aa: CASSPDSPYEQYF

j_call: TRBJ1-1
v_call: TRBV2
cdr3_aa: CASTTTGEAFF

j_call: TRBJ1-5
v_call: TRBV6-5
cdr3_aa: CASSYSQYGGDQPQHF

j_call: TRBJ1-1
v_call: TRBV7-2
cdr3_aa: CASSSFRNTEAFF

j_call: TRBJ1-1
v_call: TRBV5-1
cdr3_aa: CASMVGMNTEAFF

j_call: TRBJ1-1
v_call: TRBV7-9
cdr3_aa: CASNNRDRGDPEAFF

j_call: TRBJ2-2
v_call: TRBV7-9
cdr3_aa: CASRKEGINTGELFF

j_call: TRBJ2-2
v_call: TRBV5-1
cdr3_aa: CASSLGGVPNTGELFF

j_call: TRBJ2-5
v_call: TRBV5-5
cdr3_aa: CASSDRDRGIETQYF

j_call: TRBJ2-2
v_call: TRBV10-3
cdr3_aa: CAIRPRGLSTGELFF

j_call: TRBJ2-3
v_call: TRBV12-3/TRBV12-4
cdr3_aa: CASRPPRWQAGADTQYF

j_call: TRBJ2-1
v_call: TRBV20-1
cdr3_aa: CSARRAGGPYNEQFF

j_call: TRBJ2-2
v_call: TRBV27
cdr3_aa: CASSLRGGANTGELFF

j_call: TRBJ1-6
v_call: TRBV5-1
cdr3_aa: CASSSSYNSPLHF

j_call: TRBJ2-1
v_call: TRBV5-4
cdr3_aa: CASSLETGNEQFF

j_call: TRBJ2-2
v_call: TRBV15
cdr3_aa: CATSRDSGRHGGTGELFF

j_call: TRBJ2-5
v_call: TRBV7-2
cdr3_aa: CASSPPDYGETQYF

j_call: TRBJ2-5
v_call: TRBV20-1
cdr3_aa: CSARVLESETQYF

j_call: TRBJ1-1
v_call: TRBV5-6
cdr3_aa: CASSSTDRNTEAFF

j_call: TRBJ2-2
v_call: TRBV3-1
cdr3_aa: CASSQGLAGATGELFF

j_call: TRBJ2-6
v_call: TRBV18
cdr3_aa: CASSPPRPHTVLTF

j_call: TRBJ2-4
v_call: TRBV5-5
cdr3_aa: CASNTYSKNIQYF

j_call: TRBJ2-2
v_call: TRBV29-1
cdr3_aa: CSVDWGDPNTGELFF

j_call: TRBJ2-1
v_call: TRBV7-6
cdr3_aa: CASSISGGNEQFF

j_call: TRBJ1-6
v_call: TRBV5-1
cdr3_aa: CASSWAGGGYNSPLHF

j_call: TRBJ2-3
v_call: TRBV5-1
cdr3_aa: CASSFVARGTDTQYF

j_call: TRBJ1-1
v_call: TRBV20-1
cdr3_aa: CSARALEDTEVFF

j_call: TRBJ2-5
v_call: TRBV5-4
cdr3_aa: CASSPSIRETQYF

j_call: TRBJ2-5
v_call: TRBV7-2
cdr3_aa: CASSLDYQETQYF

j_call: TRBJ1-1
v_call: TRBV18
cdr3_aa: CASSPPSEESAFF

j_call: TRBJ2-3
v_call: TRBV6-1
cdr3_aa: CASSPRTGRWDTQYF

j_call: TRBJ1-6
v_call: TRBV18
cdr3_aa: CASSPRDSHSPLHF

j_call: TRBJ1-6
v_call: TRBV7-2
cdr3_aa: CASSLDIGTYNSPLHF

j_call: TRBJ2-1
v_call: TRBV6-2/TRBV6-3
cdr3_aa: CASSSPNRNVYNEQFF

j_call: TRBJ2-4
v_call: TRBV29-1
cdr3_aa: CSGGDLAKNIQYF

j_call: TRBJ1-5
v_call: TRBV5-1
cdr3_aa: CASSFGEANQPQHF

j_call: TRBJ2-3
v_call: TRBV7-9
cdr3_aa: CASSLSHGSYSTDTQYF

j_call: TRBJ1-3
v_call: TRBV7-9
cdr3_aa: CASRLGTVGGNTIYF

j_call: TRBJ2-3
v_call: TRBV4-3
cdr3_aa: CASSQEMLGTGGRTDTQYF

j_call: TRBJ2-2
v_call: TRBV18
cdr3_aa: CASSPFGLAGNTGELFF

j_call: TRBJ1-2
v_call: TRBV5-4
cdr3_aa: CASSLVQGGGYTF

j_call: TRBJ1-2
v_call: TRBV4-3
cdr3_aa: CASSRTIDRGPNYGYTF

j_call: TRBJ1-2
v_call: TRBV6-6
cdr3_aa: CASIPSDGGGYTF

j_call: TRBJ2-1
v_call: TRBV19
cdr3_aa: CASSIGRLRTALNNEQFF